The clone carrying this TCR beta chain has only a few counts. The antigen remains undetermined. This sample was taken from a study of OX40 agonist ivuxolimab in advanced cancers. Background on the study: In three patients, partial responses were observed, one with hepatocellular carcinoma and two with cutaneous melanoma.

The CDR3 is 13 amino acids. The J segment lost 6 bases and the V segment lost 4 bases, leaving 5 bases of the junction unmatched. The V gene's germline CDR1 is WSHSY and CDR2 SAAADI. Some clones are missing from TCRdb's copy, which holds only in-frame ones; the method was immunoSEQ multiplex PCR. The sample shows about 17,000 clones, nearly 75% of them seen only once. Study results and limitations: Antigens targeted by the expanded peripheral T cells were not determined. On average, CD8+ T cells showed a greater number of expanded clones than CD4+.

The TCR comes from an adult with an advanced solid tumor such as melanoma, head and neck, liver or kidney cancer. This specimen consisted of CD4+ or CD8+ T cells sorted from blood, obtained in a trial of the OX40 agonist ivuxolimab. The V gene is TRBV10-2, the J gene TRBJ1-2; 7 bases align to TRBD1. CDR3 loop: CASSGGQWDGYTF. Written as DNA, the CDR3 is TGCGCCAGCAGTGGGGGACAGTGGGATGGCTACACCTTC.